This TCR beta chain was obtained from a study of blood T cell repertoires in COVID-19. Study as a whole: Acute-phase and convalescent COVID-19 samples originated in the United States, Italy and Spain. In each case, the material was cDNA or gDNA derived from T cells, B-cell-depleted T cells, or PBMCs.

Categorization into cohorts depended on clinical history that participants reported. V lost 7 bases to trimming and J lost 7 bases, with 16 bases between them. The length of the CDR3 is 13 residues. Germline V gene sequence: CDR1 LNHDA, CDR2 SQIVND (reference sequence). Per the authors' pipeline: Estimation of nucleated cell counts relied on the amplification of reference gene primers. The assay was immunoSEQ multiplex PCR, and TCRdb's table has in-frame clones only and misses some. The DNA gave D and trimming, while V, J and clone size come from that table. Among about 250,000 clones listed, less than 90% were seen once.

This receptor was taken from a woman aged 50 to 60 who had recovered from COVID-19. The specimen was PBMCs or T cells enriched from blood (not recorded which). This rearrangement joins TRBV19 to TRBJ1-1; no clear D. CDR3 protein: CASNSEGSLEAFF. Here the CDR3 DNA reads TGTGCCAGTAACTCGGAGGGTTCCCTTGAAGCTTTCTTT.